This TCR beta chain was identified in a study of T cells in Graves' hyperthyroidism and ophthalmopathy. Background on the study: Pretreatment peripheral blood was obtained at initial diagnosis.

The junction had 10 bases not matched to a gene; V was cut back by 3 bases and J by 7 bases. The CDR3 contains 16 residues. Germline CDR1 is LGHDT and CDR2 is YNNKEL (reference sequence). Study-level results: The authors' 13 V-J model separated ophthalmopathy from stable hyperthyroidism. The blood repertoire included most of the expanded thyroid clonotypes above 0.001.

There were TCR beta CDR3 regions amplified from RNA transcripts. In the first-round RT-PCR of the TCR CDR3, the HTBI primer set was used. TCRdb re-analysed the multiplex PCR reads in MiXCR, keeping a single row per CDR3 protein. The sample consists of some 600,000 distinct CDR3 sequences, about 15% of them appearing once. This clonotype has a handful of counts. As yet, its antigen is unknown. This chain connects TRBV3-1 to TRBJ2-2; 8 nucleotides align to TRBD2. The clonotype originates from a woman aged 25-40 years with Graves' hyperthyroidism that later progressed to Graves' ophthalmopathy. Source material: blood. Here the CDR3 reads CASSQLSAGDIGELFF. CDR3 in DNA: TGTGCCAGCAGCCAGCTCTCAGCGGGAGATATCGGGGAGCTGTTTTTT.